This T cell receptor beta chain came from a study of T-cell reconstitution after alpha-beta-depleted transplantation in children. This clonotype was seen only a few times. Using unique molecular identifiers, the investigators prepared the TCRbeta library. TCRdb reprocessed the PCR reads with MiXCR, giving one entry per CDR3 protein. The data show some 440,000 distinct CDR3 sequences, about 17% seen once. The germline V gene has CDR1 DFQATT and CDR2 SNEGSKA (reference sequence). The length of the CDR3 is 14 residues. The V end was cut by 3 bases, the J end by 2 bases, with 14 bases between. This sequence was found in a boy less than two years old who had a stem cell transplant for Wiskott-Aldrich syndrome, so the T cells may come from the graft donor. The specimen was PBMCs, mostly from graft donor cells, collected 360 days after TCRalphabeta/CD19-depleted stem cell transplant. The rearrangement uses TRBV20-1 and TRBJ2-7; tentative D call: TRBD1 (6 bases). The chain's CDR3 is CSASQGYSAYEQYF. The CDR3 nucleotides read TGCAGTGCTAGCCAGGGGTATTCGGCCTACGAGCAGTACTTC.